The rows below give T cell receptor beta chains drawn from one sample of a study of T cell repertoires in cytomegalovirus infection. TCRdb re-called the reads through MiXCR, storing one row per CDR3 protein. The sample holds 650,000 to 850,000 distinct CDR3 sequences, 25% to 30% seen once. What these receptors recognize is not known. The sequencing used cultured CD8+ T cells from PBMCs, collected from culture after CMV antigen stimulation. The receptor source for this set is a human donor in good health (CMV status not recorded). Some clones in this sample may be carry-over from other donors' samples. Each CDR3 is given with its conserved first and last residue. The D gene is left open where the match is weak. Only part of the rows carry a size: once, few, many, or a class if the clone is expanded.

v_gene: TRBV7-9; j_gene: TRBJ1-2; abundance: NA; d_gene: NA; CDR3nt: TGTGCCAGCAGCCTGGGGCCTGGAGGGTCGCATGGCTACACCTTC; CDR3aa: CASSLGPGGSHGYTF
v_gene: TRBV20-1; j_gene: TRBJ2-5; abundance: few; d_gene: TRBD1; CDR3nt: TGCAGTGCTAGATGGGGACAGGGGGAACAAGAGACCCAGTACTTC; CDR3aa: CSARWGQGEQETQYF
v_gene: TRBV9; j_gene: TRBJ2-5; abundance: NA; d_gene: NA; CDR3nt: TGTGCCAGCAGCGTGGGGGGACTGGGGGAGACCCAGTACTTC; CDR3aa: CASSVGGLGETQYF
v_gene: TRBV12-3/TRBV12-4; j_gene: TRBJ2-5; abundance: many; d_gene: TRBD2; CDR3nt: TGTGCCAGCAGTTTAGTAGTAGCGGGGGGACAAGAGACCCAGTACTTC; CDR3aa: CASSLVVAGGQETQYF
v_gene: TRBV4-1; j_gene: TRBJ1-1; abundance: NA; d_gene: NA; CDR3nt: TGCGCCAGCAGCCAAGATCCATTCCACCCGACAGCCGGCAACACTGAAGCTTTCTTT; CDR3aa: CASSQDPFHPTAGNTEAFF
v_gene: TRBV12-3/TRBV12-4; j_gene: TRBJ2-5; abundance: few; d_gene: NA; CDR3nt: TGTGCCAGCAGTTTCGGGACCCCCTGGGAGACCCAGTACTTC; CDR3aa: CASSFGTPWETQYF
v_gene: TRBV5-1; j_gene: TRBJ1-2; abundance: NA; d_gene: NA; CDR3nt: TGCGCCAGCAGCCGACCCGAACAGGTTTTTAACTATGGCTACACCTTC; CDR3aa: CASSRPEQVFNYGYTF
v_gene: TRBV6-5; j_gene: TRBJ1-1; abundance: few; d_gene: NA; CDR3nt: TGTGCCAGCAGTTACTCGCCAACAGCGACCACTGAAGCTTTCTTT; CDR3aa: CASSYSPTATTEAFF
v_gene: TRBV4-3; j_gene: TRBJ2-5; abundance: NA; d_gene: TRBD2; CDR3nt: TGCGCCAGCAGCCAAAATGGGCTAGCGGGGGAAGAAGAGACCCAGTACTTC; CDR3aa: CASSQNGLAGEEETQYF
v_gene: TRBV7-9; j_gene: TRBJ1-1; abundance: few; d_gene: NA; CDR3nt: TGTGCCATTGGTGGCGTCTATGAAGCTTTCTTT; CDR3aa: CAIGGVYEAFF
v_gene: TRBV6-1; j_gene: TRBJ1-2; abundance: few; d_gene: NA; CDR3nt: TGTGCCAGCAAGACCGGCCCGGGGAACTATGGCTACACCTTC; CDR3aa: CASKTGPGNYGYTF
v_gene: TRBV7-6; j_gene: TRBJ2-3; abundance: few; d_gene: TRBD2; CDR3nt: TGTGCCAGCAGCGCGCGACTAGCGGGGGCTAGCACAGATACGCAGTATTTT; CDR3aa: CASSARLAGASTDTQYF
v_gene: TRBV6-8; j_gene: TRBJ1-5; abundance: NA; d_gene: TRBD1; CDR3nt: TGTGCCAGCAGTTACTCGGGACAGTCTCATCAGCCCCAGCATTTT; CDR3aa: CASSYSGQSHQPQHF
v_gene: TRBV7-6; j_gene: TRBJ1-4; abundance: few; d_gene: NA; CDR3nt: TGTGCCAGCAGCTTACAGATTAATGAAAAACTGTTTTTT; CDR3aa: CASSLQINEKLFF
v_gene: TRBV28; j_gene: TRBJ2-2; abundance: NA; d_gene: NA; CDR3nt: TGTGCCAGCACTAGATGGGGGGACACCGGGGAGCTGTTTTTT; CDR3aa: CASTRWGDTGELFF
v_gene: TRBV7-8; j_gene: TRBJ2-7; abundance: few; d_gene: TRBD2; CDR3nt: TGTGCCAGCAGCCCCTTAGCGGGGGGCCTCTACGAGCAGTACTTC; CDR3aa: CASSPLAGGLYEQYF
v_gene: TRBV12-5; j_gene: TRBJ2-7; abundance: few; d_gene: NA; CDR3nt: TGTGCTAGTGGTTTTAGCGCCGAAATTTCGGGGACACTAAGCTCCTACGAGCAGTACTTC; CDR3aa: CASGFSAEISGTLSSYEQYF
v_gene: TRBV15; j_gene: TRBJ2-3; abundance: NA; d_gene: NA; CDR3nt: TGTGCCACCAGCATCCTACGGCGGGATACGCAGTATTTT; CDR3aa: CATSILRRDTQYF
v_gene: TRBV5-8; j_gene: TRBJ2-1; abundance: NA; d_gene: TRBD1; CDR3nt: TGTGCCAGCAGATTATCAGCAGGGGGCTCCTACAATGAGCAGTTCTTC; CDR3aa: CASRLSAGGSYNEQFF
v_gene: TRBV4-1; j_gene: TRBJ1-5; abundance: NA; d_gene: TRBD1; CDR3nt: TGCGCCAGCAGCCAAGTACAGGGGGCGTCTGATACGCAGCATTTT; CDR3aa: CASSQVQGASDTQHF
v_gene: TRBV7-9; j_gene: TRBJ1-1; abundance: NA; d_gene: NA; CDR3nt: TGTGCCAGCAGCTTAGTGGGCAGGACCCGGACTGAAGCTTTCTTT; CDR3aa: CASSLVGRTRTEAFF
v_gene: TRBV19; j_gene: TRBJ1-1; abundance: many; d_gene: NA; CDR3nt: TGTGCCAGTAGGGACAGTATGAACACTGAAGCTTTCTTT; CDR3aa: CASRDSMNTEAFF
v_gene: TRBV19; j_gene: TRBJ2-7; abundance: few; d_gene: TRBD1; CDR3nt: TGTGCCAGTAGCGATAACAGGGGCTACGAGCAGTACTTC; CDR3aa: CASSDNRGYEQYF
v_gene: TRBV19; j_gene: TRBJ1-4; abundance: NA; d_gene: NA; CDR3nt: TGTGCCAGTAGTATAACTCAGGCGAATGAAAAACTGTTTTTT; CDR3aa: CASSITQANEKLFF
v_gene: TRBV25-1; j_gene: TRBJ1-2; abundance: few; d_gene: NA; CDR3nt: TGTGCCAGCAGTGATTACTATACAGGACAACCTAACTATGGCTACACCTTC; CDR3aa: CASSDYYTGQPNYGYTF
v_gene: TRBV15; j_gene: TRBJ2-1; abundance: few; d_gene: NA; CDR3nt: TGTGCCACCAGCAGACTTGGGGGGAATGAGCAGTTCTTC; CDR3aa: CATSRLGGNEQFF
v_gene: TRBV6-1; j_gene: TRBJ1-5; abundance: many; d_gene: NA; CDR3nt: TGTGCCAGCATCGAGAACAATCAGCCCCAGCATTTT; CDR3aa: CASIENNQPQHF
v_gene: TRBV27; j_gene: TRBJ2-7; abundance: NA; d_gene: TRBD1; CDR3nt: TGTGCCAGCAGTTTATCTCCTCCGGACAGGTACTACGAGCAGTACTTC; CDR3aa: CASSLSPPDRYYEQYF
v_gene: TRBV27; j_gene: TRBJ2-6; abundance: NA; d_gene: TRBD1; CDR3nt: TGTGCCAGCAGGACGGGGGCGGGACAGGGGACTGGGGCCAACGTCCTGACTTTC; CDR3aa: CASRTGAGQGTGANVLTF
v_gene: TRBV9; j_gene: TRBJ2-3; abundance: NA; d_gene: TRBD1; CDR3nt: TGTGCCAGCAGCTCGGGACAGGATTTCACAGATACGCAGTATTTT; CDR3aa: CASSSGQDFTDTQYF
v_gene: TRBV7-9; j_gene: TRBJ2-5; abundance: many; d_gene: NA; CDR3nt: TGTGCCAGCAGCTTTACACGTCGGTACCAAGAGACCCAGTACTTC; CDR3aa: CASSFTRRYQETQYF
v_gene: TRBV10-3; j_gene: TRBJ2-1; abundance: few; d_gene: TRBD2; CDR3nt: TGTGCCATCAGTGACACTAGCGGGGGGCTCTCTAGCAATGAGCAGTTCTTC; CDR3aa: CAISDTSGGLSSNEQFF
v_gene: TRBV6-5; j_gene: TRBJ2-3; abundance: many; d_gene: NA; CDR3nt: TGTGCCAGCAGTTACGATTTTTTAGACAGTAGCACAGATACGCAGTATTTT; CDR3aa: CASSYDFLDSSTDTQYF
v_gene: TRBV27; j_gene: TRBJ1-6; abundance: NA; d_gene: NA; CDR3nt: TGTGCCACCAGTCCGAGCTCCTATAATTCACCCCTCCACTTT; CDR3aa: CATSPSSYNSPLHF
v_gene: TRBV11-2; j_gene: TRBJ2-1; abundance: NA; d_gene: NA; CDR3nt: TGTGCCAGCAGCACTCCGGGACTCGAGTATGAGCAGTTCTTC; CDR3aa: CASSTPGLEYEQFF